This TCR beta chain was retrieved from a study of cytomegalovirus exposure and HLA in healthy donors. Study outcomes and limitations: Most TCR sequences were seen very rarely across donors, but some public TCRs occurred in many.

Measured with immunoSEQ multiplex PCR; TCRdb has only the in-frame clones, and not every one. The data hold more than 300,000 clones, with roughly 88% observed a single time. V dropped 5 bases and J dropped 3 bases, with 19 bases sitting between them. The CDR3 is made up of 16 amino acids. Germline loops: CDR1 SGHRS, CDR2 YFSETQ. Comments on this clone: Its cognate antigen is unknown.

V usage is TRBV5-1 and J usage is TRBJ2-3, with D possibly matching TRBD2 (6 bases). This TCR was sampled from a woman between 18 and 30 years old in good health and CMV-seronegative. The specimen was PBMCs. The CDR3 reads CASRRGAQVSTDTQYF. CDR3 in DNA: TGCGCCAGCAGGCGGGGAGCACAGGTTTCGACAGATACGCAGTATTTT.